This entry concerns a single TCR beta chain. This CDR3 is built from 14 residues. The V gene's germline CDR1 is SGHTA and CDR2 FQGTGA. Trimming stripped 2 bases from V and 4 bases from J, with 11 bases between. The source of the sample is a study of blood T cell repertoires in COVID-19. Study at large: Acute and convalescent COVID-19 samples came from the United States, Italy and Spain. Sample material is recorded as cDNA or gDNA derived from T cells, B-cell-depleted T cells, or PBMCs.

As processed by the authors: Amplification of reference gene primers was used by the study to estimate nucleated cell counts. The assay was immunoSEQ multiplex PCR, and TCRdb's table has in-frame clones only and misses some. That table supplies the V and J calls and clone size; D and trimming were determined from the DNA. The profile shows 85,000 to 95,000 clones, approximately 91% of them singletons. Patients from Seattle were sampled longitudinally, starting during active infection. What was sequenced was peripheral blood. The receptor comes from a man between 60 and 75 years old with COVID-19, enrolled during active disease. The V call is TRBV7-3, the J call TRBJ1-2; D is undetermined. The CDR3 region is CASSLSTRGYGYTF. The CDR3 region has the DNA TGTGCCAGCAGCTTATCGACGCGGGGCTATGGCTACACCTTC.